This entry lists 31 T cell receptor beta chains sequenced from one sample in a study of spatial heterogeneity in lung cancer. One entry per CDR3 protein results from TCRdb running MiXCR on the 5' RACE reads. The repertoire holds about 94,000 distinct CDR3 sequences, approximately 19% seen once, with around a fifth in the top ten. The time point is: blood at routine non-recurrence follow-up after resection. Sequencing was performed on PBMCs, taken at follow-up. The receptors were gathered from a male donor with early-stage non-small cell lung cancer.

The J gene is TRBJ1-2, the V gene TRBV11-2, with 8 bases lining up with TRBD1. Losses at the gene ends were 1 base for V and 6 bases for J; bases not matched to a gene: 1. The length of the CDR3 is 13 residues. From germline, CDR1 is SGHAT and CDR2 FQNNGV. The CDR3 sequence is CASSLGTGNGYTF. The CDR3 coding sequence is TGTGCCAGCAGCTTAGGGACAGGGAATGGCTACACCTTC.

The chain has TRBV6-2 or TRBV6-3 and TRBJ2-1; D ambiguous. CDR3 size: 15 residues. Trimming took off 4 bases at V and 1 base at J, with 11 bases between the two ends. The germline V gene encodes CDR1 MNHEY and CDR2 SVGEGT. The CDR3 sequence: CASSSQLLSYNEQFF. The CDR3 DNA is TGTGCCAGCAGTTCCCAGTTACTATCCTACAATGAGCAGTTCTTC.

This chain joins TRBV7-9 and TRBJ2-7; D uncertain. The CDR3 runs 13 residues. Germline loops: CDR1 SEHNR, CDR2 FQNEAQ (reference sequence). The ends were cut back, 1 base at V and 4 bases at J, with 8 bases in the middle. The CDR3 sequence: CASSLDGGYEQYF. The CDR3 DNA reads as TGTGCCAGCAGCTTAGATGGCGGTTACGAGCAGTACTTC.

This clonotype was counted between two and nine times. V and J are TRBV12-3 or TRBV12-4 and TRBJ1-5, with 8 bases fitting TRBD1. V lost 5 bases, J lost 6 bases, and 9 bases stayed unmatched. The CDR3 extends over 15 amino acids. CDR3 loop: CASSTDRVRLQPQHF. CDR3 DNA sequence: TGTGCCAGCAGTACGGACAGGGTTCGTCTTCAGCCCCAGCATTTT.

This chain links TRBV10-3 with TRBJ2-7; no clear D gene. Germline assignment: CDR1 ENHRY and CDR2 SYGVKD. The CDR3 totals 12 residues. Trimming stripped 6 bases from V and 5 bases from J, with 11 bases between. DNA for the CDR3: TGTGCCATCAGGGACCGAACCGACGAGCAGTACTTC. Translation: CAIRDRTDEQYF.

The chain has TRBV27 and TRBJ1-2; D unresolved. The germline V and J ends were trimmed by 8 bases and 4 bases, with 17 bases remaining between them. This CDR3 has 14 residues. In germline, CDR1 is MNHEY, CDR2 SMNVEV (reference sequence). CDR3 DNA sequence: TGTGCCAGCCGTCCCCCCGGGCCCGGCTATGGCTACACCTTC. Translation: CASRPPGPGYGYTF.

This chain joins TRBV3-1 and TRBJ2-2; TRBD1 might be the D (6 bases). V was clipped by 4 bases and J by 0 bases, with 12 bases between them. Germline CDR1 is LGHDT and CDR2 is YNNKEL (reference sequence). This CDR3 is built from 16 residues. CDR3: CASSLQGSPNTGELFF. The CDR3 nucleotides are TGTGCCAGCAGCCTCCAGGGGTCACCGAACACCGGGGAGCTGTTTTTT. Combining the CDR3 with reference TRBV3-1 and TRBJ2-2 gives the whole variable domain DTAVSQTPKYLVTQMGNDKSIKCEQNLGHDTMYWYKQDSKKFLKIMFSYNNKELIINETVPNRFSPKSPDKAHLNLHINSLELGDSAVYFCASSLQGSPNTGELFFGEGSRLTVL.

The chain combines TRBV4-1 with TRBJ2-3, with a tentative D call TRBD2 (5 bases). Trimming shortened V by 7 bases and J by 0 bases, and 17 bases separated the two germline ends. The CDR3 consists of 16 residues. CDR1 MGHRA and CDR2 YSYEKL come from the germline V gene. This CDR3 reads CASNTEGSPSTDTQYF. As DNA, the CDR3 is TGCGCCAGCAACACCGAGGGCAGCCCTAGCACAGATACGCAGTATTTT.

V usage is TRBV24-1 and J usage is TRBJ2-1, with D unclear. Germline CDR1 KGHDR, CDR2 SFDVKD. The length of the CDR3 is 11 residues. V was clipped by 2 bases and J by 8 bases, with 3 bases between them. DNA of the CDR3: TGTGCCACCAGTGATTCGGATGAGCAGTTCTTC. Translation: CATSDSDEQFF.

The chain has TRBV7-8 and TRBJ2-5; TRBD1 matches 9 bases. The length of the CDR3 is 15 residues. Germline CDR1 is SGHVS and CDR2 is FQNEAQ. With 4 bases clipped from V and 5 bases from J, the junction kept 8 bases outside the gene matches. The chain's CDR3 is CASSSNRGRSETQYF. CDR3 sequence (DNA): TGTGCCAGCAGCTCAAACAGGGGGCGATCGGAGACCCAGTACTTC.

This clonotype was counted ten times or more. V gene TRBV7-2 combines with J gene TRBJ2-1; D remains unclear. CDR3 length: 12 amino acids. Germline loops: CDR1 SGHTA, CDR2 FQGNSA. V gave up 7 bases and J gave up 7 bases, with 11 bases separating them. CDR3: CASNLGPNEQFF. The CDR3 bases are TGTGCCAGCAACCTCGGACCGAATGAGCAGTTCTTC. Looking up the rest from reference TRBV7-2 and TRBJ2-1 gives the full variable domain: GAGVSQSPSNKVTEKGKDVELRCDPISGHTALYWYRQSLGQGLEFLIYFQGNSAPDKSGLPSDRFSAERTGGSVSTLTIQRTQQEDSAVYLCASNLGPNEQFFGPGTRLTVL.

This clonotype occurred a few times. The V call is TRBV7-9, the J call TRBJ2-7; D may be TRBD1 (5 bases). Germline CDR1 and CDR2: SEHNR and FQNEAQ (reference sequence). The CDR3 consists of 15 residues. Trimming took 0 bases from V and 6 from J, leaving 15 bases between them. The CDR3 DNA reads TGTGCCAGCAGCTTAGCCACAGGATCCGACAGCGAGCAGTACTTC. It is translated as CASSLATGSDSEQYF.

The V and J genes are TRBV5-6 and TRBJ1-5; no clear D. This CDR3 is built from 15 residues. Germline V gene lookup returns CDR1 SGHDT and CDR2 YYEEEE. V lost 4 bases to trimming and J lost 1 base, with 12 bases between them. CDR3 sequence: CASSIQTESNQPQHF. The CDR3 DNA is TGTGCCAGCAGCATACAAACGGAGAGCAATCAGCCCCAGCATTTT.

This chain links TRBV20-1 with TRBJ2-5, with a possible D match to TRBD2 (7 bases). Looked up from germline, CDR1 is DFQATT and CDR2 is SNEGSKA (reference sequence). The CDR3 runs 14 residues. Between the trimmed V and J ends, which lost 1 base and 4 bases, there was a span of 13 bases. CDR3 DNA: TGCAGTGCTAGAGTGGGGGGGGCTGGAGAGACCCAGTACTTC. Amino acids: CSARVGGAGETQYF.

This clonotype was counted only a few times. CDR3 nucleotides: TGTGCCAGCAGCTCCCAAGGCAGGGCCTATTACTGGTATGGCTACACCTTC. Its protein product is CASSSQGRAYYWYGYTF. The chain employs TRBV7-8 and TRBJ1-2; tentative D call: TRBD1 (5 bases). Germline V lookup: CDR1 SGHVS, CDR2 FQNEAQ. The CDR3 is made up of 17 amino acids. The V end was cut by 4 bases, the J end by 5 bases, with 23 bases between.

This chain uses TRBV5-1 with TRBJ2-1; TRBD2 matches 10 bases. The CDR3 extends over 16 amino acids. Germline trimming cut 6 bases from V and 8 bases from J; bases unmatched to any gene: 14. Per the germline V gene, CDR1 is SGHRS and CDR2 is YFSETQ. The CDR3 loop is CASTLGRTSGDHEQFF. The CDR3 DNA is TGCGCCAGCACCCTGGGTCGCACTAGCGGGGACCATGAGCAGTTCTTC.

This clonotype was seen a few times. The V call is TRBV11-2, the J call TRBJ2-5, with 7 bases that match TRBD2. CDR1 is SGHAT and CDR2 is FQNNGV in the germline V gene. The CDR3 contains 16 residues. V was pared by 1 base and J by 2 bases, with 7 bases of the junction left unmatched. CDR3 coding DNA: TGTGCCAGCAGCTTAGCTTCGCCTAGCGGACAAGAGACCCAGTACTTC. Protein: CASSLASPSGQETQYF.

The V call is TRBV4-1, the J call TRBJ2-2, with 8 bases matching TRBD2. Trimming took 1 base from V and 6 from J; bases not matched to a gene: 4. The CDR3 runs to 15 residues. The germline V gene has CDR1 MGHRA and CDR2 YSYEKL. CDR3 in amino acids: CASSQGGRRAGELFF. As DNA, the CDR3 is TGCGCCAGCAGCCAAGGCGGGAGGAGGGCCGGGGAGCTGTTTTTT.

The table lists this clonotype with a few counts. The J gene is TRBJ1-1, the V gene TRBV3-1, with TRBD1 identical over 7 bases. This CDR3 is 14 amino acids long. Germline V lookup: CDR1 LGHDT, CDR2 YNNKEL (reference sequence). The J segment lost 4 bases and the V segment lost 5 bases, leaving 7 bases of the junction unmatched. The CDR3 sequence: CASSKRTGVTEAFF. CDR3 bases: TGTGCCAGCAGCAAGCGCACAGGGGTCACTGAAGCTTTCTTT.

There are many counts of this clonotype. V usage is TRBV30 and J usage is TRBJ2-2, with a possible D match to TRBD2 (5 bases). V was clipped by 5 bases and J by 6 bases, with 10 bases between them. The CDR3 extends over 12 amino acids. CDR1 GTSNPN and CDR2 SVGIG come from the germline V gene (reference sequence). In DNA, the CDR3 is TGTGCCTGGTCGGAGGATTCCGGGGAGCTGTTTTTT. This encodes CAWSEDSGELFF.

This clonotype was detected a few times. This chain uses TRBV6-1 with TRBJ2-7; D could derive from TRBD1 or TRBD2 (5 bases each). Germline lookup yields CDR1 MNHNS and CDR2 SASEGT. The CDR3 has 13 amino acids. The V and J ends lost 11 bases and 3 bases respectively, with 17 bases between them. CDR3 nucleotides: TGTGCCGTAATGGACATAGCGAACTACGAGCAGTACTTC. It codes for CAVMDIANYEQYF.

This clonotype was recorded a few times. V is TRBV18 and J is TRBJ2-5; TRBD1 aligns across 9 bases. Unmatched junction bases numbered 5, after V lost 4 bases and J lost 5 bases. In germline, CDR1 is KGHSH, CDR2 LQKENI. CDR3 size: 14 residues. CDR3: CASSRQGGVETQYF. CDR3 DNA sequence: TGTGCCAGCTCACGACAGGGGGGCGTGGAGACCCAGTACTTC.

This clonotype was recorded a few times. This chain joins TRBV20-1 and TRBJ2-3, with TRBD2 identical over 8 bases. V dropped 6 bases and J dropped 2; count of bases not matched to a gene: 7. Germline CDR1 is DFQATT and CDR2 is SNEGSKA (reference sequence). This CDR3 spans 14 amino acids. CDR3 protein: CSAKPAGDTDTQYF. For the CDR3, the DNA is TGCAGTGCAAAGCCAGCGGGGGACACAGATACGCAGTATTTT.

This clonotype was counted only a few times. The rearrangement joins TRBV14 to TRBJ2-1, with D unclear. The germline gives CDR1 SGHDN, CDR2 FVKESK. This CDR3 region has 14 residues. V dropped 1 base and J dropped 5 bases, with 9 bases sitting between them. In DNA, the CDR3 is TGTGCCAGCAGCCAAGTGTACAGAGACAATGAGCAGTTCTTC. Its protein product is CASSQVYRDNEQFF.

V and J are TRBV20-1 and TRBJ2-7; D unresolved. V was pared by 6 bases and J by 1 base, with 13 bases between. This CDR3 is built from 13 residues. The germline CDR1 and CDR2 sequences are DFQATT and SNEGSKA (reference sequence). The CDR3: CSATTQFSYEQYF. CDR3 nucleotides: TGCAGTGCCACAACGCAGTTTTCCTACGAGCAGTACTTC.

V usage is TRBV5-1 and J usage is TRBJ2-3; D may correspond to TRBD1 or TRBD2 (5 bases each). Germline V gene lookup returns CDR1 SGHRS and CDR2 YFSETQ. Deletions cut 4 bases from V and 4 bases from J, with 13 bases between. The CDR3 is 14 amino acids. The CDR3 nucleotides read TGCGCCAGCAGCCCAACTGGGGGTGCAGATACGCAGTATTTT. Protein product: CASSPTGGADTQYF.

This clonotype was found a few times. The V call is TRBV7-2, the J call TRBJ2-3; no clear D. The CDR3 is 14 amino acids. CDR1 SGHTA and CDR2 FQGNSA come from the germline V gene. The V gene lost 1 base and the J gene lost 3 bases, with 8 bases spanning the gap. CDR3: CASSLGLGTDTQYF. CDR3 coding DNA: TGTGCCAGCAGCTTAGGATTGGGGACAGATACGCAGTATTTT.

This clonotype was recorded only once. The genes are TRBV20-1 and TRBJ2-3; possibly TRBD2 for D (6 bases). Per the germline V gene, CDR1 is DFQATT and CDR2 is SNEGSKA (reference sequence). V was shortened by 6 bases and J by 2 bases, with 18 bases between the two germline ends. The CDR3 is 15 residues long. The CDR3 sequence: CSAPWGRGTTDTQYF. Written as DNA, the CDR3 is TGCAGTGCCCCCTGGGGACGGGGGACCACAGATACGCAGTATTTT.

In DNA form, the CDR3 reads TGTGCCAGCAGCCAAGAGTGGGGACTAGTCCTCGAGCAGTACTTC. Translation gives CASSQEWGLVLEQYF. The rearrangement links TRBV4-2 to TRBJ2-7; TRBD2 matches 8 bases. The junction had 7 bases not matched to a gene; V was cut back by 0 bases and J by 6 bases. The germline V gene encodes CDR1 LGHNA and CDR2 YNFKEQ. The CDR3 consists of 15 residues.

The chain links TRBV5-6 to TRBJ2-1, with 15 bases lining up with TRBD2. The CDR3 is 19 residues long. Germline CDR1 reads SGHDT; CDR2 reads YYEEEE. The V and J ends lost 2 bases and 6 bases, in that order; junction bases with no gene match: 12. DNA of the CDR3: TGTGCCAGCAGCTTACCGGGACTAGCGGGAGGTGTGGTTGTCAATGAGCAGTTCTTC. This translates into CASSLPGLAGGVVVNEQFF.

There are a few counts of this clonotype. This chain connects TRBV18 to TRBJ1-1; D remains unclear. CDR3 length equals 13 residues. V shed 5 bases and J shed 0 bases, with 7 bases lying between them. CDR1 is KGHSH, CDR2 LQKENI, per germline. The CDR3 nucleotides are TGTGCCAGCTCAGACGGGATGAACACTGAAGCTTTCTTT. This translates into CASSDGMNTEAFF.